This T cell receptor beta chain is from a study of identical twins. Unique molecular identifiers were in the cDNA, with template-switch universal primer binding. TCRdb ran MiXCR on the 5' RACE reads and lists one entry per CDR3 protein. The profile shows a few hundred thousand distinct CDR3 sequences, nearly 15% of them singletons. This clonotype was recorded a few times. Its specificity is unknown. The CDR3 is 13 amino acids. Germline lookup yields CDR1 DFQATT and CDR2 SNEGSKA (reference sequence). Study-level points and caveats: Memory repertoires showed no such pattern, whereas abundant cord blood beta clonotypes carried fewer insertions. Partial confounding of zero-insertion analyses by invariant MAIT and iNKT cells was possible.

This sample was also put to use in a study of yellow fever vaccine responses in identical twins.

The clonotype originates from a woman under 30 in good health. The chain links TRBV20-1 to TRBJ1-1; maybe TRBD1 (6 bases). Material for sequencing was CD4+ T cells sorted from blood. In nucleotides, the CDR3 is TGCAGCCGAATGGGGGGCACGGGCACTGAAGCTTTCTTT. This codes for CSRMGGTGTEAFF.